This T cell receptor beta chain was documented in a study of beta chain features in type 1 diabetes. About the study: When patients were set against healthy donors, age, gender and cell yields were similar. Sorted cells numbering some 110 million were examined across all samples. Study conclusions and caveats: An over-representation of cells with high TCR expression could result from cDNA sequencing. A moderate, significant TCRB CDR3 shortening appeared in type 1 diabetes across four CD4+ subsets.

Expressed TCRB transcripts were sequenced because the entire RNA isolate underwent reverse transcription. Some clones are missing from TCRdb's copy, which holds only in-frame ones; the method was immunoSEQ multiplex PCR. This sample has more than 300,000 clones, with 10% to 15% found just once. This clone turned up a few times. What it recognizes is unknown. CD4+ naive, central memory, regulatory and stem cell-like memory subsets were isolated by sorting on CD45RO/CCR7/CD25/CD127/CD95/CD27. Trimming shortened V by 2 bases and J by 4 bases, and 12 bases separated the two germline ends. The V gene's germline CDR1 is SGHTA and CDR2 FQGNSA. The CDR3 has 14 residues.

The chain has TRBV7-2 and TRBJ2-7; possible D gene TRBD2, 6 bases. The sequence came from a woman aged 18-30 years with type 1 diabetes. Sequencing used naive CD4+ T cells from blood. For the CDR3, the DNA is TGTGCCAGCAGCTTACCCGGACTACTATACGAGCAGTACTTC. This codes for CASSLPGLLYEQYF.